This T cell receptor (beta chain) is drawn from a study of beta chain features in type 1 diabetes. Overall study results and limits: Within each of all four CD4+ subsets, Type 1 diabetes patients had TCRB CDR3s that were moderately but significantly shorter.

The CDR3 is made up of 13 amino acids. The V gene's germline CDR1 is SGHTA and CDR2 FQGNSA. V shed 4 bases and J shed 1 base, with 7 bases lying between them. A single heparinised blood sample, averaging around 110 mL, was obtained per donor. A remark on this clone: The antigen is unknown. Additional DNA sequences in this sample encode the identical CDR3.

The authors reverse transcribed all of the isolated RNA, so sequencing captured expressed TCRB transcripts. Profiling relied on immunoSEQ multiplex PCR, and the TCRdb table lists in-frame clones only, not all of them. The data show some 330,000 clones, around 12% seen once. This TCR came from a woman between 18 and 29 years old with type 1 diabetes. Sequenced material: naive CD4+ T cells from blood. The gene calls are TRBV7-2 and TRBJ1-1; D might be TRBD1 (5 bases). The DNA of the CDR3 is TGTGCCAGCAGCTCACAGGAGAACACTGAAGCTTTCTTT. Encoded protein: CASSSQENTEAFF.